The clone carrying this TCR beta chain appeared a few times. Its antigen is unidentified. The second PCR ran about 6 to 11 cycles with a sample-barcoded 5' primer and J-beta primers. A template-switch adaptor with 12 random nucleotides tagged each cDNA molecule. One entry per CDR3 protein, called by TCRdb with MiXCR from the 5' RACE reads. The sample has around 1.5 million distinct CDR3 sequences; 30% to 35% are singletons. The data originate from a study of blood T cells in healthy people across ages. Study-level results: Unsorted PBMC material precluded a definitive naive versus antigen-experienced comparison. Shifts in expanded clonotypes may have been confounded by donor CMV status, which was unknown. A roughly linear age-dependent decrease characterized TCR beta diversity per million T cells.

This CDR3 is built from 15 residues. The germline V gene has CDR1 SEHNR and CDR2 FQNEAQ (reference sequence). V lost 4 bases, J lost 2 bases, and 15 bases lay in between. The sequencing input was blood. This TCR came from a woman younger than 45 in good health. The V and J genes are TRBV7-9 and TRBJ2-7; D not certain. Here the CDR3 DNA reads TGTGCCAGCAGCTCAAAAGTGGGCTTGCCCTACGAGCAGTACTTC. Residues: CASSSKVGLPYEQYF. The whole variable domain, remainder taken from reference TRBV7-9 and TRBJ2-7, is DTGVSQNPRHKITKRGQNVTFRCDPISEHNRLYWYRQTLGQGPEFLTYFQNEAQLEKSRLLSDRFSAERPKGSFSTLEIQRTEQGDSAMYLCASSSKVGLPYEQYFGPGTRLTVT.